The 10 T cell receptor beta chains given below trace back to one sample, sequenced in a study of control samples from healthy donors and cancer patients. Sequencing was performed with immunoSEQ multiplex PCR; in TCRdb, only in-frame clones are kept and a portion is missing. The sample carries under 200,000 clones, about 90% recorded once. The sample taken for sequencing was blood. These receptors all come from a woman in her thirties in good health.

The genes are TRBV24-1 and TRBJ1-2, with TRBD1 matching 8 bases. J gave up 4 bases and V 4 bases, and 7 bases lay outside the gene matches. Germline V gives CDR1 KGHDR, CDR2 SFDVKD. This CDR3 region has 15 residues. In nucleotides, the CDR3 is TGTGCCACCAGTGACCATAGGACAGGGTTCTATGGCTACACCTTC. Residues: CATSDHRTGFYGYTF.

This clone was observed a handful of times. The chain carries TRBV19 and TRBJ1-1; 8 nucleotides align to TRBD1. V shed 6 bases and J 5 bases; nucleotides not matched to a gene: 11. This CDR3 has 15 amino acids. The germline CDR1 and CDR2 sequences are LNHDA and SQIVND (reference sequence). In DNA form, the CDR3 reads TGTGCCAGTAGCCTAGGGAGACAGGGGTGGACTGAAGCTTTCTTT. This codes for CASSLGRQGWTEAFF.

The rearrangement links TRBV24-1 to TRBJ2-3; 8 bases agree with TRBD1. J lost 1 base, V lost 6 bases, and 5 bases had no gene match. The CDR3 contains 15 residues. Germline CDR1 and CDR2: KGHDR and SFDVKD. The CDR3 coding sequence is TGTGCCACCAGTCCCCCGGGACAGGGCACAGATACGCAGTATTTT. Its translation: CATSPPGQGTDTQYF.

The CDR3 spells CASSQQGRAKVGEQYF. The CDR3 DNA follows: TGTGCCAGCAGCCAACAGGGCCGGGCAAAGGTTGGAGAGCAGTACTTC. The chain couples TRBV5-4 to TRBJ2-7; a weak D match, TRBD1 (6 bases). The CDR3 totals 16 residues. Germline V gives CDR1 SGHNT, CDR2 YYREEE (reference sequence). Trimming stripped 4 bases from V and 7 bases from J, with 24 bases between.

The chain has TRBV28 and TRBJ2-6; 14 nucleotides agree with TRBD2. V shed 5 bases, J shed 1 base, and the junction held 7 bases outside the gene matches. Germline V lookup: CDR1 MDHEN, CDR2 SYDVKM. The CDR3 extends over 19 amino acids. The chain's CDR3 is CASSIPGTSGSSGANVLTF. Written as DNA, the CDR3 is TGTGCCAGCAGTATCCCCGGGACTAGCGGGAGTTCTGGGGCCAACGTCCTGACTTTC.

The rearrangement links TRBV5-5 to TRBJ2-3; TRBD2 matches at 7 bases. The CDR3 runs to 14 residues. Germline V lookup: CDR1 SGHKS, CDR2 YYEKEE (reference sequence). The trim removed 5 bases at V and 5 bases at J, leaving 8 bases unmatched. CDR3 residues: CASSSSPGGDTQYF. CDR3 in DNA: TGTGCCAGCAGTTCTAGCCCGGGGGGAGATACGCAGTATTTT.

This chain connects TRBV7-9 to TRBJ1-1, with a tentative D call TRBD1 (6 bases). This CDR3 comprises 15 residues. Germline V gene sequence: CDR1 SEHNR, CDR2 FQNEAQ (reference sequence). Trimming pared 0 bases from V and 0 bases from J, leaving 8 bases between. This CDR3 is CASSLAGTMNTEAFF. The DNA of the CDR3 is TGTGCCAGCAGCTTAGCCGGGACAATGAACACTGAAGCTTTCTTT.

V usage is TRBV7-9 and J usage is TRBJ1-6, with D tentatively TRBD1 (6 bases). Trimming left V 1 base short and J 10 bases short, with 14 bases between. This CDR3 comprises 15 residues. Per the germline V gene, CDR1 is SEHNR and CDR2 is FQNEAQ (reference sequence). CDR3 coding DNA: TGTGCCAGCAGCTTAGGGCAGGGGATTGTATCACCCCTCCACTTT. Translation gives CASSLGQGIVSPLHF.

This clone occurred a few times. The chain has TRBV9 and TRBJ2-1; D is undetermined. The CDR3 totals 13 residues. Germline V gives CDR1 SGDLS, CDR2 YYNGEE. Between the trimmed V and J ends, which lost 0 bases and 8 bases, there was a span of 9 bases. The CDR3, as DNA: TGTGCCAGCAGCGTAGGACTCTTGGATGAGCAGTTCTTC. Translated: CASSVGLLDEQFF.

The J gene is TRBJ1-2, the V gene TRBV28; a possible D gene is TRBD1 (5 bases). V was shortened by 6 bases and J by 3 bases, with 17 bases between the two germline ends. Germline V CDR1 and CDR2: MDHEN, SYDVKM. The CDR3 covers 15 residues. Written as DNA, the CDR3 is TGTGCCAGCAGACCAGAAGGGACCGGGTACTATGGCTACACCTTC. Translated: CASRPEGTGYYGYTF.